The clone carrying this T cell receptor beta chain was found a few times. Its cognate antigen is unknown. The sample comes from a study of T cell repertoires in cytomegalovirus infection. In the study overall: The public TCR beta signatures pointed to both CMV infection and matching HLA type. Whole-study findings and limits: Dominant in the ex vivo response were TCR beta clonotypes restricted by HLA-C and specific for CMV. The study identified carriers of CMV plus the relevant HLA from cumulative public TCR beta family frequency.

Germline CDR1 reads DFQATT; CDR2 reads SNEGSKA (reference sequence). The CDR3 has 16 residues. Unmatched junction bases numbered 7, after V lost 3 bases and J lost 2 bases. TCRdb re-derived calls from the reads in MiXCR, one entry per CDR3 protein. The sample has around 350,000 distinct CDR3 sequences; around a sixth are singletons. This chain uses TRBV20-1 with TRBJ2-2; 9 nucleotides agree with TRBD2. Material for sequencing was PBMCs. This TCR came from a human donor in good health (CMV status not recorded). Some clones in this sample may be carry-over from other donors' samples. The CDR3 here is CSARVSGSRNTGELFF. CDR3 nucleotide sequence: TGCAGTGCTAGGGTTAGCGGGAGCCGAAACACCGGGGAGCTGTTTTTT.